This entry concerns a single T cell receptor beta chain. The target antigen is unknown. This sample is drawn from a study of T-cell memory formation after mild COVID-19. Study summary: Each donor largely had its own TCR clusters. General study points: Pre-infection memory carried some responding clones, suggesting that cross-reactive memory joined. Whether second-wave clones peaking at day 37 were SARS-CoV-2 specific went unconfirmed.

Germline-derived CDR1 and CDR2 are SNHLY and FYNNEI. The length of the CDR3 is 16 residues. V lost 2 bases and J lost 4; bases outside the gene matches: 3. TCRalpha and TCRbeta libraries used 5'RACE with constant-segment primers and UMIs. MiXCR, run by TCRdb on the 5' RACE reads, gives a single entry per CDR3 protein. The sample consists of roughly 150,000 distinct CDR3 sequences, around 13% of them appearing once. The V call is TRBV2, the J call TRBJ2-3; 13 bases match TRBD2. This receptor was obtained from an adult woman who had mild COVID-19 (a few samples of this study predate the infection). Cell type and time point are not known. The specimen was PBMCs or a T cell subset sorted from them (not recorded which). The CDR3 nucleotides are TGTGCCAGCAGTGAATCTACTAGCGGGGGGGCAGATACGCAGTATTTT. It translates to CASSESTSGGADTQYF.